This note documents a single T cell receptor (beta chain) sequence. The entry originates in a study of CD8+ T cells in alopecia areata. Extraction of RNA preceded its reverse transcription into cDNA, which served as the sequencing template. The data were produced by immunoSEQ multiplex PCR, yet TCRdb's version contains in-frame clones alone and is incomplete. The sample shows nearly 200,000 clones, 58% of them seen only once. Treatment indicated: oral pan-JAK inhibitor, 5-10 mg twice daily. Alopecia areata patients provided lesional scalp punch biopsies and peripheral blood. V was cut by 8 bases and J by 0 bases, with 11 bases left in between. Germline CDR1 SNHLY, CDR2 FYNNEI. The CDR3 spans 14 residues.

The specimen comprised CD4+ T cells sorted from blood, sampled at week 24, from a patient treated with tofacitinib. The receptor's source is a human donor with alopecia areata. J is TRBJ2-1 and V is TRBV2; D is unclear. In DNA form, the CDR3 reads TGTGCCAGCTCATTAAGGAGCTCCTACAATGAGCAGTTCTTC. Protein sequence: CASSLRSSYNEQFF.